The 2 T cell receptor beta chains reported below all come from one sample, sequenced in a study of blood T cell repertoires in COVID-19. The assay was immunoSEQ multiplex PCR, and TCRdb's table has in-frame clones only and misses some. In the table there are about 290,000 clones, approximately 91% of which are singletons. The sequencing sample was made of peripheral blood. Receptors were obtained from a woman in her thirties or forties who had recovered from COVID-19.

The gene calls are TRBV27 and TRBJ2-7, with 9 bases matching TRBD1. J was trimmed by 1 base and V by 2 bases; bases with no gene match: 9. The CDR3 sequence is 17 residues long. CDR1 is MNHEY, CDR2 SMNVEV, per germline (reference sequence). DNA of the CDR3: TGTGCCAGCAGTTTAAAGTCGGGGACAGGGCCGTCCTACGAGCAGTACTTC. Its protein product is CASSLKSGTGPSYEQYF.

V usage is TRBV28 and J usage is TRBJ2-6, with D unresolved. V lost 9 bases to trimming and J lost 2 bases, with 8 bases between them. This CDR3 region has 13 residues. Germline V lookup: CDR1 MDHEN, CDR2 SYDVKM. The CDR3 sequence: CASVKPGANVLTF. CDR3 coding DNA: TGTGCCAGTGTGAAGCCTGGGGCCAACGTCCTGACTTTC.